The TCR beta chain described here comes from a study of Ad26.COV2.S vaccination and SARS-CoV-2 variants. As for the study in general: Doses of Ad26.COV2.S were injected into muscle once or twice, 56 days apart.

The treatment was: roughly 19 received Ad26.COV2.S at low or high dose, single or two shots; about 5 received placebo; per-sample allocation not given. Vaccine and placebo recipients were sampled on day 63 after the first injection. Some clones are missing from TCRdb's copy, which holds only in-frame ones; the method was immunoSEQ multiplex PCR. Of about 350,000 clones listed, 80% to 90% were seen once; the top ten hold roughly 3.1%. The CDR3 spans 16 residues. V was pared by 0 bases and J by 4 bases, with 16 bases between. Germline V gene sequence: CDR1 SGHTA, CDR2 FQGNSA. The source is a person between 18 and 59 years old who received the Ad26.COV2.S COVID-19 vaccine or a placebo. This chain uses TRBV7-2 with TRBJ2-7, with D uncertain. Sequenced here: peripheral blood, sampled in a trial of Ad26.COV2.S vaccine versus placebo. The CDR3 DNA is TGTGCCAGCAGCTTAGCGCTTTCCCGACCACCATACGAGCAGTACTTC. Its protein is CASSLALSRPPYEQYF.